These 20 T cell receptor beta chains came from one sample sequenced in a study of blood T cell repertoires in COVID-19. Assay used: immunoSEQ multiplex PCR; TCRdb lists only in-frame clones, some missing. The sample has 200,000 to 250,000 clones, roughly 82% seen once. The material sequenced was peripheral blood. All receptors come from a man aged 80 or over with acute or convalescent COVID-19.

V usage is TRBV10-3 and J usage is TRBJ2-7, with 7 bases identical to TRBD1. V gave up 3 bases and J gave up 7 bases; unmatched junction bases: 6. The CDR3 is 13 amino acids. CDR1 and CDR2 (germline): ENHRY, SYGVKD. CDR3 nucleotide sequence: TGTGCCATCAGTGAAGGACAGGATACGGAGCAGTACTTC. It specifies CAISEGQDTEQYF.

This clone was recorded only once. The rearrangement links TRBV5-6 to TRBJ1-2; 9 bases are a match to TRBD1. The ends lost 3 bases at V and 7 bases at J; junction bases unmatched: 7. The CDR3 contains 14 residues. Germline V gene data show CDR1 as SGHDT and CDR2 as YYEEEE. The CDR3 DNA reads as TGTGCCAGCAGCTGGACAGGGGCGCGGGGTGGCTACACCTTC. Its protein product is CASSWTGARGGYTF.

The V gene is TRBV5-1, the J gene TRBJ2-7, with 9 bases matching TRBD1. After removal of 5 bases from V and 5 bases from J, the junction contained 8 bases not matched to a gene. The CDR3 totals 14 residues. CDR1 is SGHRS and CDR2 is YFSETQ in the germline V gene. CDR3 protein: CASRRDRETDEQYF. The CDR3 nucleotides are TGCGCCAGCAGACGGGACAGGGAAACAGACGAGCAGTACTTC.

The rearrangement uses TRBV14 and TRBJ1-2; 9 bases agree with TRBD1. There are 17 residues in the CDR3. Looked up from germline, CDR1 is SGHDN and CDR2 is FVKESK. The V and J ends lost 1 base and 8 bases, in that order; junction bases with no gene match: 14. The CDR3 reads CASSQAGGQGIVGGYTF. Here the CDR3 DNA reads TGTGCCAGCAGCCAAGCAGGGGGACAGGGCATCGTCGGCGGCTACACCTTC.

About this clone: One end of the junction does not line up with germline, which may come from a read error. The chain employs TRBV7-3 and TRBJ1-2; no reliable D call. The germline CDR1 and CDR2 sequences are SGHTA and FQGTGA. The length of the CDR3 is 9 residues. CDR3 bases: TGTGCCAGCCTCCCACCTTGCGTCTTC. Protein sequence: CASLPPCVF.

This clone was observed once. The gene calls are TRBV3-1 (or the pseudogene TRBV3-2) and TRBJ1-1, with D possibly being TRBD1 (6 bases). CDR3 length: 13 amino acids. V shed 4 bases and J shed 4 bases, with 10 bases lying between them. Looked up from germline, CDR1 is LGHDT and CDR2 is YNNKEL (reference sequence). CDR3: CASSPVTGTEAFF. The CDR3 region has the DNA TGTGCCAGCAGCCCCGTGACAGGCACTGAAGCTTTCTTT.

The sample holds a few counts of this clone. V and J are TRBV28 and TRBJ1-6; a weak D match, TRBD1 (6 bases). The CDR3 is 13 amino acids. Between the trimmed V and J ends, which lost 6 bases and 7 bases, there was a span of 10 bases. Germline CDR1 and CDR2: MDHEN and SYDVKM. CDR3: CASRQGRNSPLHF. The CDR3 DNA is TGTGCCAGCAGACAGGGTCGGAATTCACCCCTCCACTTT.

This clone was found a few times. The rearrangement uses TRBV5-1 and TRBJ1-6, with 10 bases matching TRBD1. This CDR3 comprises 15 residues. CDR1 SGHRS and CDR2 YFSETQ come from the germline V gene. The V segment lost 4 bases and the J segment 9 bases; nucleotides outside the gene matches: 7. The chain's CDR3 is CASSLDRQGASPLHF. Written as DNA, the CDR3 is TGCGCCAGCAGCCTAGATAGACAGGGGGCTTCACCCCTCCACTTT. The full variable domain, its missing parts supplied by reference TRBV5-1 and TRBJ1-6, is KAGVTQTPRYLIKTRGQQVTLSCSPISGHRSVSWYQQTPGQGLQFLFEYFSETQRNKGNFPGRFSGRQFSNSRSEMNVSTLELGDSALYLCASSLDRQGASPLHFGNGTRLTVT.

This clone was detected only a few times. Other DNA sequences from this sample encode an identical CDR3 as well. The chain couples TRBV27 to TRBJ1-2; 10 bases are a match to TRBD1. This CDR3 is 16 amino acids long. With 5 bases clipped from V and 0 bases from J, the junction kept 6 bases outside the gene matches. CDR1 is MNHEY, CDR2 SMNVEV, per germline (reference sequence). This chain's CDR3 is CASSPRTGGANYGYTF. For the CDR3, the DNA is TGTGCCAGCAGTCCGCGGACAGGGGGAGCTAACTATGGCTACACCTTC.

This sequence joins TRBV13 and TRBJ1-1; tentatively, D is TRBD1 (6 bases). V shed 1 base and J shed 3 bases, with 9 bases lying between them. CDR1 and CDR2 (germline): PRHDT, FYEKMQ (reference sequence). The CDR3 is 14 amino acids. This CDR3 is CASSLARQDTEAFF. CDR3 in DNA: TGTGCCAGCAGCTTAGCCAGACAGGACACTGAAGCTTTCTTT.

The rearrangement links TRBV5-4 to TRBJ2-5; perhaps TRBD2 as D (6 bases). Trimming shortened V by 6 bases and J by 5 bases, and 17 bases separated the two germline ends. Germline V gene lookup returns CDR1 SGHNT and CDR2 YYREEE (reference sequence). The CDR3 sequence is 14 residues long. The CDR3 DNA reads as TGTGCCAGCACCCCGGCGGGGAGTAGGGAGACCCAGTACTTC. Translated, it gives CASTPAGSRETQYF.

V is TRBV6-1 and J is TRBJ1-1; unclear D gene. Per the germline V gene, CDR1 is MNHNS and CDR2 is SASEGT. V was trimmed by 2 bases and J by 1 base, leaving 8 bases between them. The CDR3 is made up of 14 amino acids. CDR3 region: CASSERSGNTEAFF. CDR3 nucleotides: TGTGCCAGCAGTGAACGATCAGGGAACACTGAAGCTTTCTTT.

The chain combines TRBV12-3 or TRBV12-4 with TRBJ2-1; 7 bases agree with TRBD1. With V trimmed by 7 bases and J by 10 bases, 4 bases remained unmatched. The CDR3 extends over 11 amino acids. The CDR3 DNA is TGTGCCAGCACCCTGGACAGGGAGCAGTTCTTC. This translates into CASTLDREQFF.

The J gene is TRBJ2-6, the V gene TRBV7-3; the D gene is possibly TRBD1 (6 bases). CDR3 length: 16 amino acids. Trimming shortened V by 3 bases and J by 2 bases, and 11 bases separated the two germline ends. Per the germline V gene, CDR1 is SGHTA and CDR2 is FQGTGA. CDR3 amino acids: CASSLTGTPGANVLTF. CDR3 DNA: TGTGCCAGCAGCTTGACGGGGACACCTGGGGCCAACGTCCTGACTTTC.

The chain has TRBV4-3 and TRBJ2-3, with unresolved D. V was pared by 0 bases and J by 1 base, with 8 bases between. This CDR3 is 15 amino acids long. From germline, CDR1 is LGHNA and CDR2 YSLEER. The CDR3, as DNA: TGCGCCAGCAGCCAAGATCTTATAGGCACAGATACGCAGTATTTT. It encodes CASSQDLIGTDTQYF.

The J gene is TRBJ1-5, the V gene TRBV5-6; D gene ambiguous. With 7 bases removed from V and 0 bases from J, the gap between germline ends came to 11 bases. CDR1 is SGHDT and CDR2 is YYEEEE in the germline V gene. CDR3 size: 14 residues. The chain's CDR3 is CASGGYYSNQPQHF. DNA for the CDR3: TGTGCCAGCGGCGGTTATTATAGCAATCAGCCCCAGCATTTT.

Here the CDR3 DNA reads TGTGCCAGCATGCCAACCTCCTCGGTACAGCATTTT. It translates to CASMPTSSVQHF. V and J are TRBV28 and TRBJ1-5; D remains ambiguous. V gave up 7 bases and J gave up 13 bases, with 17 bases separating them. From germline, CDR1 is MDHEN and CDR2 SYDVKM. This CDR3 comprises 12 residues.

The chain uses TRBV11-2 and TRBJ2-2, with D perhaps TRBD1 (6 bases). The CDR3 contains 14 residues. V was clipped by 4 bases and J by 3 bases, with 9 bases between them. Germline V gene sequence: CDR1 SGHAT, CDR2 FQNNGV. The CDR3 loop is CASSSRQDTGELFF. In nucleotides, the CDR3 is TGTGCCAGCAGCTCCCGACAGGACACCGGGGAGCTGTTTTTT.

This clone was seen just once. The chain uses TRBV7-3 and TRBJ2-1, with TRBD2 as a possible D gene (6 bases). The CDR3 contains 13 residues. Trimming left V 4 bases short and J 9 bases short, with 13 bases between. Germline lookup yields CDR1 SGHTA and CDR2 FQGTGA. This CDR3 is CASSSQTSGEQFF. The CDR3 DNA sequence: TGTGCCAGCAGCTCCCAGACTAGTGGTGAGCAGTTCTTC. The variable domain in full, completed from reference TRBV7-3 and TRBJ2-1, reads GAGVSQTPSNKVTEKGKYVELRCDPISGHTALYWYRQSLGQGPEFLIYFQGTGAADDSGLPNDRFFAVRPEGSVSTLKIQRTERGDSAVYLCASSSQTSGEQFFGPGTRLTVL.

This clone was picked up one time. The V and J genes are TRBV4-2 and TRBJ2-1; unclear D gene. Per the germline V gene, CDR1 is LGHNA and CDR2 is YNFKEQ. The CDR3 is 13 amino acids. V lost 0 bases and J 7 bases, leaving 7 bases between the germline ends. The CDR3 here is CASSQDIGNEQFF. The CDR3 DNA follows: TGTGCCAGCAGCCAAGATATCGGGAATGAGCAGTTCTTC.